These 28 T cell receptor beta chains were sequenced from one sample in a study of T cell repertoires in cytomegalovirus infection. TCRdb recomputed calls from the reads with MiXCR, one row per CDR3 protein. The sample lists about 27,000 distinct CDR3 sequences, about 20% occurring once. The antigens for these receptors are not known. Sample: CD8+ T cells from cultured PBMCs, taken from culture after CMV antigen stimulation. These receptor sequences come from a human donor in good health (CMV status not recorded). Some clones in this sample may be carry-over from other donors' samples.

The chain recombines TRBV30 with TRBJ2-1; D unclear. V lost 2 bases, J lost 4 bases, and 9 bases lay in between. The germline CDR1 and CDR2 sequences are GTSNPN and SVGIG (reference sequence). This CDR3 spans 13 amino acids. Here the CDR3 DNA reads TGTGCCTGGAGTATATTCGGGTACAATGAGCAGTTCTTC. Translating it yields CAWSIFGYNEQFF.

The chain has TRBV7-9 and TRBJ2-7; the match to TRBD1 covers 10 bases. There are 18 residues in the CDR3. The trim removed 4 bases at V and 2 bases at J, leaving 14 bases unmatched. The V gene's germline CDR1 is SEHNR and CDR2 FQNEAQ (reference sequence). The DNA of the CDR3 is TGTGCCAGCAGCTCCGGGACAGGGGTGGGGGCATTCCCCTACGAGCAGTACTTC. This sequence encodes CASSSGTGVGAFPYEQYF.

This clonotype occurred many times. This chain connects TRBV5-6 to TRBJ2-1, with a tentative D call TRBD2 (5 bases). V lost 4 bases and J 5 bases, leaving 13 bases between the germline ends. This CDR3 contains 14 residues. In germline, CDR1 is SGHDT, CDR2 YYEEEE. In DNA form, the CDR3 reads TGTGCCAGCAGCCTTGGACTTGGAGACAATGAGCAGTTCTTC. This codes for CASSLGLGDNEQFF.

This clonotype has only a few counts. This CDR3 is CASTSPYNEQFF. CDR3 sequence (DNA): TGTGCCAGCACCTCTCCATACAATGAGCAGTTCTTC. The chain combines TRBV12-3 or TRBV12-4 with TRBJ2-1; D gene ambiguous. Deletions cut 7 bases from V and 4 bases from J, with 8 bases between. This CDR3 comprises 12 residues.

The chain uses TRBV19 and TRBJ2-1, with 12 bases fitting TRBD2. CDR3 length: 15 amino acids. V shed 2 bases, J shed 7 bases, and the junction held 3 bases outside the gene matches. In germline, CDR1 is LNHDA, CDR2 SQIVND (reference sequence). The CDR3 loop is CASSILAGGLNEQFF. DNA for the CDR3: TGTGCCAGTAGTATACTAGCGGGAGGGCTTAATGAGCAGTTCTTC. Variable domain in full (rest from reference TRBV19 and TRBJ2-1): DGGITQSPKYLFRKEGQNVTLSCEQNLNHDAMYWYRQDPGQGLRLIYYSQIVNDFQKGDIAEGYSVSREKKESFPLTVTSAQKNPTAFYLCASSILAGGLNEQFFGPGTRLTVL.

The chain combines TRBV2 with TRBJ1-5; possible D gene TRBD1, 6 bases. The CDR3 consists of 14 residues. Germline V gene data show CDR1 as SNHLY and CDR2 as FYNNEI. V shed 6 bases and J shed 3 bases, with 12 bases lying between them. The CDR3 loop is CASRAQGPNQPQHF. Written as DNA, the CDR3 is TGTGCCAGCAGGGCTCAGGGGCCCAATCAGCCCCAGCATTTT.

This clonotype was observed at least ten times. J is TRBJ2-1 and V is TRBV27, with D perhaps TRBD2 (6 bases). Between the trimmed V and J ends, which lost 5 bases and 1 base, there was a span of 9 bases. Germline V gene data show CDR1 as MNHEY and CDR2 as SMNVEV (reference sequence). This CDR3 region has 14 residues. CDR3 nucleotide sequence: TGTGCCAGCAGTAACCGGGGGTCCTACAATGAGCAGTTCTTC. Translation gives CASSNRGSYNEQFF.

This clonotype was counted many times. V gene TRBV7-8 combines with J gene TRBJ2-3; 10 bases map to TRBD1. Germline loops: CDR1 SGHVS, CDR2 FQNEAQ. This CDR3 comprises 17 residues. The junction had 10 bases not matched to a gene; V was cut back by 5 bases and J by 2 bases. The CDR3 spells CASSISGTGEYTDTQYF. In nucleotides, the CDR3 is TGTGCCAGCAGCATATCTGGGACAGGGGAATACACAGATACGCAGTATTTT. Full variable domain (missing parts from reference TRBV7-8 and TRBJ2-3): GAGVSQSPRYKVAKRGQDVALRCDPISGHVSLFWYQQALGQGPEFLTYFQNEAQLDKSGLPSDRFFAERPEGSVSTLKIQRTQQEDSAVYLCASSISGTGEYTDTQYFGPGTRLTVL.

This clonotype was detected a few times. The chain employs TRBV20-1 and TRBJ1-2; D possibly corresponds to TRBD1 (5 bases). CDR1 DFQATT and CDR2 SNEGSKA come from the germline V gene (reference sequence). This CDR3 is 13 amino acids long. The ends were cut back, 2 bases at V and 7 bases at J, with 14 bases in the middle. The CDR3 is CSARLTGEGGYTF. As DNA, the CDR3 is TGCAGTGCTAGACTAACAGGAGAAGGTGGCTACACCTTC.

V and J are TRBV27 and TRBJ2-1; perhaps TRBD1 as D (5 bases). There are 14 residues in the CDR3. Trimming removed 6 bases from V and 6 bases from J, with 15 bases in between. In germline, CDR1 is MNHEY, CDR2 SMNVEV (reference sequence). CDR3 sequence (DNA): TGTGCCAGCAGCAAGGGGTCCCTCCGCAATGAGCAGTTCTTC. The encoded protein is CASSKGSLRNEQFF.

Many counts were recorded for this clonotype. The chain joins TRBV6-4 to TRBJ2-1; no reliable D call. The germline V and J ends were trimmed by 4 bases and 1 base, with 8 bases remaining between them. Germline CDR1 is MRHNA and CDR2 is SNTAGT. The CDR3 totals 14 residues. CDR3 in DNA: TGTGCCAGCAGTGTGGAACGGTCCTACAATGAGCAGTTCTTC. It codes for CASSVERSYNEQFF.

The genes are TRBV7-8 and TRBJ2-7, with TRBD1 matching 7 bases. Per the germline V gene, CDR1 is SGHVS and CDR2 is FQNEAQ. The CDR3 has 13 residues. V was pared by 5 bases and J by 6 bases, with 7 bases of the junction left unmatched. The CDR3 DNA reads TGTGCCAGCAGCGAAACAGGGGCAGGCGAGCAGTACTTC. Translation gives CASSETGAGEQYF.

This clonotype was found a few times. This chain uses TRBV12-3 or TRBV12-4 with TRBJ1-2; D remains unclear. The CDR3 length is 14 residues. Trimming left V 5 bases short and J 2 bases short, with 12 bases between. The CDR3 coding sequence is TGTGCCAGCAGTGACGGGGAAGAAAACTATGGCTACACCTTC. Protein: CASSDGEENYGYTF.

The J gene is TRBJ2-7, the V gene TRBV7-2; 7 bases match TRBD2. This CDR3 has 14 residues. V lost 2 bases, J lost 2 bases, and 3 bases stayed unmatched. Per germline, CDR1 SGHTA and CDR2 FQGNSA. The CDR3 nucleotides are TGTGCCAGCAGCTTACCTAGCGGCACCTACGAGCAGTACTTC. Translation: CASSLPSGTYEQYF.

There are a few counts of this clonotype. The chain employs TRBV7-2 and TRBJ2-7; TRBD2 agrees at 11 bases. Germline CDR1 SGHTA, CDR2 FQGNSA. Trimming removed 4 bases from V and 6 bases from J; junction bases left unmatched: 8. The CDR3 contains 15 residues. CDR3 DNA: TGTGCCAGCAGCTACGTGACTAGCGGGACCGGCGAGCAGTACTTC. It specifies CASSYVTSGTGEQYF.

Many counts were recorded for this clonotype. The J gene is TRBJ1-2, the V gene TRBV27; D uncertain. CDR1 and CDR2 from the germline V gene are MNHEY and SMNVEV (reference sequence). V was shortened by 3 bases and J by 4 bases, with 12 bases between the two germline ends. The CDR3 sequence is 14 residues long. CDR3 sequence: CASSFSGGVYGYTF. CDR3 in DNA: TGTGCCAGCAGTTTCTCGGGCGGCGTCTATGGCTACACCTTC.

This clonotype was detected many times. V and J are TRBV6-4 and TRBJ2-1; D may be TRBD1 or TRBD2 (6 bases each). Germline V CDR1 and CDR2: MRHNA, SNTAGT. V was trimmed by 6 bases and J by 1 base, leaving 16 bases between them. The CDR3 is 16 residues long. The CDR3 DNA follows: TGTGCCAGCAGCCAAGAGGGGGGAATGTCCTACAATGAGCAGTTCTTC. It encodes CASSQEGGMSYNEQFF.

The chain is built from TRBV19 and TRBJ2-1; 10 nucleotides match TRBD1. The J segment lost 5 bases and the V segment lost 1 base, leaving 5 bases of the junction unmatched. Germline V lookup: CDR1 LNHDA, CDR2 SQIVND (reference sequence). The CDR3 consists of 16 residues. CDR3 nucleotides: TGTGCCAGTAGTATAGTTGGGACAGGGGCCCACAATGAGCAGTTCTTC. Translated, it gives CASSIVGTGAHNEQFF.

This sequence joins TRBV7-9 and TRBJ1-4; possible D gene TRBD1, 6 bases. The CDR3 covers 16 residues. V was clipped by 1 base and J by 7 bases, with 16 bases between them. In germline, CDR1 is SEHNR, CDR2 FQNEAQ (reference sequence). CDR3 amino acids: CASSLGPGRGGEKLFF. Written as DNA, the CDR3 is TGTGCCAGCAGCTTAGGGCCTGGCAGGGGTGGTGAAAAACTGTTTTTT.

V gene TRBV27 combines with J gene TRBJ2-1; 7 nucleotides align to TRBD2. The length of the CDR3 is 18 residues. Germline trimming cut 2 bases from V and 0 bases from J; bases unmatched to any gene: 10. Germline assignment: CDR1 MNHEY and CDR2 SMNVEV (reference sequence). CDR3 sequence reads: CASSLVGGPPSSYNEQFF. CDR3 nucleotides: TGTGCCAGCAGTTTAGTGGGAGGGCCTCCAAGCTCCTACAATGAGCAGTTCTTC.

The J gene is TRBJ2-3, the V gene TRBV11-2, with 9 bases lining up with TRBD2. Germline CDR1 SGHAT, CDR2 FQNNGV. Unmatched junction bases numbered 2, after V lost 2 bases and J lost 2 bases. This CDR3 is built from 15 residues. CDR3 DNA: TGTGCCAGCAGCTTAAGACTAGCGGACACAGATACGCAGTATTTT. This gives the protein CASSLRLADTDTQYF.

J is TRBJ2-7 and V is TRBV27; D gene unclear. The CDR3 extends over 13 amino acids. V was clipped by 6 bases and J by 0 bases, with 9 bases between them. Germline V gene lookup returns CDR1 MNHEY and CDR2 SMNVEV (reference sequence). The CDR3 loop reads CASREFPSYEQYF. The DNA for the CDR3 is TGTGCCAGCAGGGAGTTCCCCTCCTACGAGCAGTACTTC.

J is TRBJ2-1 and V is TRBV27; D remains unclear. Looked up from germline, CDR1 is MNHEY and CDR2 is SMNVEV (reference sequence). The ends were cut back, 2 bases at V and 0 bases at J, with 8 bases in the middle. The CDR3 runs to 15 residues. The CDR3: CASSLNPASYNEQFF. The DNA for the CDR3 is TGTGCCAGCAGTTTAAACCCCGCCTCCTACAATGAGCAGTTCTTC.

The chain is built from TRBV27 and TRBJ1-1; D unclear. The CDR3 runs 13 residues. V lost 0 bases and J 5 bases, leaving 7 bases between the germline ends. In germline, CDR1 is MNHEY, CDR2 SMNVEV (reference sequence). The CDR3 protein is CASSLSAGTEAFF. The CDR3 DNA reads as TGTGCCAGCAGTTTATCGGCTGGGACTGAAGCTTTCTTT.

The V call is TRBV15, the J call TRBJ2-7; TRBD1 aligns across 8 bases. The germline V gene encodes CDR1 LNHNV and CDR2 YYDKDF (reference sequence). This CDR3 is 14 amino acids long. Unmatched junction bases numbered 4, after V lost 6 bases and J lost 0 bases. CDR3 loop: CATSDRGSSYEQYF. For the CDR3, the DNA is TGTGCCACCAGTGACAGGGGAAGCTCCTACGAGCAGTACTTC.

CDR3 in DNA: TGTGCCAGCAGCGTCCCGGCCGGGCCAGGGCAAGAAAAACTGTTTTTT. Translated, it gives CASSVPAGPGQEKLFF. The chain carries TRBV7-2 and TRBJ1-4; a possible D gene is TRBD1 (5 bases). The CDR3 has 16 residues. V gave up 5 bases and J gave up 8 bases, with 21 bases separating them. CDR1 and CDR2 from the germline V gene are SGHTA and FQGNSA.

The rearrangement links TRBV7-9 to TRBJ2-7; D may correspond to TRBD1 or TRBD2 (5 bases each). Germline CDR1 and CDR2: SEHNR and FQNEAQ (reference sequence). V lost 7 bases, J lost 9 bases, and 13 bases lay in between. The CDR3 has 11 residues. The CDR3 coding sequence is TGTGCCAGCACCCCTGGGGGAGTGCAGTACTTC. Protein sequence: CASTPGGVQYF.

The chain combines TRBV4-3 with TRBJ2-7, with D perhaps matching TRBD2 (6 bases). Trimming took off 1 base at V and 4 bases at J, with 11 bases between the two ends. The CDR3 totals 14 residues. Germline CDR1 and CDR2: LGHNA and YSLEER. This CDR3 is CASSQAEEGYEQYF. The CDR3 DNA reads as TGCGCCAGCAGCCAAGCCGAGGAGGGGTACGAGCAGTACTTC.